This TCR beta chain was sequenced during a study of human T cells and chemical hapten exposure. Study information: Donors were sensitized with 2% DPC on the upper inner arm. Mainly, slight library volume differences in the pool made TCR yields vary. Whole-study findings and limits: Controls had significantly fewer large CDR3 similarity clusters than were formed by expanded TCRs.

This clonotype has ten or more counts. The target antigen is unknown. Time point here: pre-sensitization, week 0. Sample treatment: therapeutic diphenylcyclopropenone sensitization with weekly scalp DPC. Per the authors' pipeline: Samples ranged from about 20,000 to 750,000 TCRs, with a median of approximately 90,000. TCRdb fed the RACE reads into MiXCR, producing one record per CDR3 protein. V and J calls and clone size were set by TCRdb, not the authors. The sample shows over 300,000 distinct CDR3 sequences, 5% to 6.5% of them seen only once. The CDR3 spans 15 residues. Unmatched junction bases numbered 12, after V lost 3 bases and J lost 12 bases.

This sequence joins TRBV12-3 or TRBV12-4 and TRBJ2-3; 10 nucleotides line up with TRBD2. The sequencing used whole blood, collected in connection with sensitization to the hapten diphenylcyclopropenone (DPC). This sequence was found in a woman between 45 and 65 years old with alopecia areata. Some clones in this sample may be carry-over from other donors' samples. This chain's CDR3 is CASSFLAGGEWSQYF. DNA of the CDR3: TGTGCCAGCAGTTTTTTAGCGGGGGGCGAGTGGTCACAGTATTTT.